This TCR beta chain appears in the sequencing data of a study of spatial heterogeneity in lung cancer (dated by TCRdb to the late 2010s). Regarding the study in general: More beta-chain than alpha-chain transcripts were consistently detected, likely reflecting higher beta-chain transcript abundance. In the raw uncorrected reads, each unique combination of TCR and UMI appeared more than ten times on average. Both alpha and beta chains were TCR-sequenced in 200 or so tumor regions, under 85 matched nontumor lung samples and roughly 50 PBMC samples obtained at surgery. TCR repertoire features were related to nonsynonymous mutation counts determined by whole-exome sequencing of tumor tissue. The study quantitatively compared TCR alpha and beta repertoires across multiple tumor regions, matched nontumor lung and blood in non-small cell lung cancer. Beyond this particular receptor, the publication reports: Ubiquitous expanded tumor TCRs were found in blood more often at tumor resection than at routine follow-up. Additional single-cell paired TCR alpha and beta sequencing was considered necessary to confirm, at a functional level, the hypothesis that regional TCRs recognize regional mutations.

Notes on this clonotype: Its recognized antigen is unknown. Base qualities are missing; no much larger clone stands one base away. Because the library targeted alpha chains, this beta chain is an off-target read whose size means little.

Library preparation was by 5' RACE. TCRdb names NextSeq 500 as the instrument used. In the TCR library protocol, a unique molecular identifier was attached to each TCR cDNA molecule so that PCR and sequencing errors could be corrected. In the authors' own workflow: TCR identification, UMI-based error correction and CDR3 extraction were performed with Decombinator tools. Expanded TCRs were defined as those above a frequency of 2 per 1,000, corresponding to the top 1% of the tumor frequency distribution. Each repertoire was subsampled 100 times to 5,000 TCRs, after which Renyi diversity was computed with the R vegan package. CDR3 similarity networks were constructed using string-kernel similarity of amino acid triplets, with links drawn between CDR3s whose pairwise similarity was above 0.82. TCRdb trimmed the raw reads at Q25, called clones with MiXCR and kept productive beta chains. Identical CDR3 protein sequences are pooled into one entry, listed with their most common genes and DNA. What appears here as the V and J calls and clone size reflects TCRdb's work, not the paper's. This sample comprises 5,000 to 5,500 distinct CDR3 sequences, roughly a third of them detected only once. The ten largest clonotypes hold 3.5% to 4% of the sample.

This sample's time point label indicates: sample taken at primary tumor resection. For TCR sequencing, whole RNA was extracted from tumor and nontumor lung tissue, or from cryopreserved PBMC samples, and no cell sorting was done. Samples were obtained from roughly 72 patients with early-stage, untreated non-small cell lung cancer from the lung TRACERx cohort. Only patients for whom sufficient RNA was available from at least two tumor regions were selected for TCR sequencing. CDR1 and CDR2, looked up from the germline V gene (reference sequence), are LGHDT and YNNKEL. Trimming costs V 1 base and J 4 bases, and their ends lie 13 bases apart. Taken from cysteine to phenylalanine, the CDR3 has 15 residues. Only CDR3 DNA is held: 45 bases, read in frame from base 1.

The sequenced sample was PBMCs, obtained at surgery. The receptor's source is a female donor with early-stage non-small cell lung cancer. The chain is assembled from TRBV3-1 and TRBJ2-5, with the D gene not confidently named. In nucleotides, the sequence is TGTGCCAGCAGCCAAGTTGGCGTGGTGCGAGAGACCCAGTACTTC. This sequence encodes CASSQVGVVRETQYF.